A single sample gave rise to the 12 T cell receptor beta chains below, sequenced in a study of cytomegalovirus exposure and HLA in healthy donors. PCR employed 60 Vbeta and 13 Jbeta primers. The table came from immunoSEQ multiplex PCR; TCRdb's copy has only in-frame clones and leaves some out. The data hold roughly 100,000 clones, with around 70% observed a single time. The sample consisted of PBMCs. These TCRs come from a woman between 45 and 65 years old in good health and CMV-seropositive.

This rearrangement joins TRBV7-2 to TRBJ1-5, with D tentatively TRBD1 (6 bases). The CDR3 sequence is 16 residues long. V was shortened by 5 bases and J by 1 base, with 15 bases between the two germline ends. Germline V gene lookup returns CDR1 SGHTA and CDR2 FQGNSA. The CDR3 reads CASSAGAGGSNQPQHF. CDR3 bases: TGTGCCAGCAGCGCGGGGGCCGGGGGAAGCAATCAGCCCCAGCATTTT.

The chain has TRBV11-1 and TRBJ1-1; D perhaps matches TRBD1 (5 bases). CDR1 and CDR2 from the germline V gene are SGHAT and FQDESV (reference sequence). The CDR3 runs 16 residues. V was clipped by 2 bases and J by 1 base, with 14 bases between them. The CDR3 DNA follows: TGTGCCAGCAGCTTATTCAGGGTACCCAGGAACACTGAAGCTTTCTTT. It specifies CASSLFRVPRNTEAFF. Full variable domain (rest looked up from reference TRBV11-1 and TRBJ1-1): EAEVAQSPRYKITEKSQAVAFWCDPISGHATLYWYRQILGQGPELLVQFQDESVVDDSQLPKDRFSAERLKGVDSTLKIQPAELGDSAMYLCASSLFRVPRNTEAFFGQGTRLTVV.

In this sample, this clone turned up a few times. V is TRBV4-1 and J is TRBJ2-7; tentatively, D is TRBD1 (6 bases). The germline V gene has CDR1 MGHRA and CDR2 YSYEKL. This CDR3 comprises 13 residues. Trimming stripped 1 base from V and 10 bases from J, with 14 bases between. DNA of the CDR3: TGCGCCAGCAGCCAAGCATCGACAGGAGGACAGTACTTC. Amino acid sequence: CASSQASTGGQYF.

The chain joins TRBV6-5 to TRBJ2-1; TRBD2 matches at 7 bases. CDR1 and CDR2 from the germline V gene are MNHEY and SVGAGI. J lost 9 bases, V lost 4 bases, and 12 bases had no gene match. The CDR3 runs 15 residues. The CDR3 DNA follows: TGTGCCAGCAGTTCCTCGGGGCTAGCGGTATCTGAGCAGTTCTTC. Translating it yields CASSSSGLAVSEQFF.

This CDR3 reads CASHRRGKLVGELFF. The DNA of the CDR3 is TGTGCCAGTCACCGACGGGGGAAATTGGTCGGGGAGCTGTTTTTT. The V gene is TRBV28, the J gene TRBJ2-2; D might be TRBD2 (6 bases). Per the germline V gene, CDR1 is MDHEN and CDR2 is SYDVKM. The CDR3 has 15 residues. V shed 9 bases and J shed 7 bases, with 21 bases lying between them. Full variable domain (remainder filled in from reference TRBV28 and TRBJ2-2): DVKVTQSSRYLVKRTGEKVFLECVQDMDHENMFWYRQDPGLGLRLIYFSYDVKMKEKGDIPEGYSVSREKKERFSLILESASTNQTSMYLCASHRRGKLVGELFFGEGSRLTVL.

The V and J genes are TRBV6-1 and TRBJ2-1; possible D gene TRBD2, 5 bases. The ends were cut back, 3 bases at V and 0 bases at J, with 12 bases in the middle. The CDR3 is 16 amino acids. The V gene's germline CDR1 is MNHNS and CDR2 SASEGT. The CDR3, as DNA: TGTGCCAGCAGTGAGGAGCGTGGGAGCTCCTACAATGAGCAGTTCTTC. Its protein is CASSEERGSSYNEQFF.

This chain joins TRBV29-1 and TRBJ2-7, with a weak D call TRBD2 (6 bases). V lost 5 bases to trimming and J lost 5 bases, with 16 bases between them. Germline CDR1 and CDR2: SQVTM and ANQGSEA. The CDR3 length is 13 residues. CDR3 coding DNA: TGCAGCGTTAAGAGGGGACTGACCCACGAGCAGTACTTC. This codes for CSVKRGLTHEQYF.

The chain couples TRBV11-2 to TRBJ1-1; 8 bases match TRBD1. This CDR3 spans 16 amino acids. Trimming at V came to 2 bases and at J to 5 bases, leaving 10 bases not matched to a gene. The V gene's germline CDR1 is SGHAT and CDR2 FQNNGV. In DNA form, the CDR3 reads TGTGCCAGCAGCTTATGGTCTCGGACAGGGCCAACTGAAGCTTTCTTT. Its protein is CASSLWSRTGPTEAFF.

The V gene is TRBV10-3, the J gene TRBJ1-1; the D gene is possibly TRBD1 (5 bases). The CDR3 has 15 residues. Trimming took 3 bases from V and 0 from J, leaving 11 bases between them. Germline V gene data show CDR1 as ENHRY and CDR2 as SYGVKD. The CDR3 is CAISERDWVNTEAFF. CDR3 nucleotides: TGTGCCATCAGTGAAAGGGACTGGGTGAACACTGAAGCTTTCTTT.

The chain joins TRBV19 to TRBJ2-7; D might be TRBD2 (5 bases). Trimming pared 3 bases from V and 7 bases from J, leaving 19 bases between. Germline V CDR1 and CDR2: LNHDA, SQIVND (reference sequence). This CDR3 comprises 15 residues. The CDR3 region is CASSIVGPRGKEQYF. CDR3 DNA sequence: TGTGCCAGTAGTATCGTTGGGCCCCGGGGAAAAGAGCAGTACTTC.

In regard to this clone: One end of the junction varies from germline; a read error may be responsible. CDR3 nucleotides: TGTTCCAGCAGCCGCGGACAAGCTTCGGCGACCCAGTACTTC. It codes for CSSSRGQASATQYF. The chain employs TRBV7-9 and TRBJ2-5; TRBD1 might be the D (5 bases). This CDR3 has 14 residues. CDR1 is SEHNR and CDR2 is FQNEAQ in the germline V gene (reference sequence).

The rearrangement uses TRBV5-1 and TRBJ2-2; D is perhaps TRBD2 (6 bases). Per germline, CDR1 SGHRS and CDR2 YFSETQ. The V and J ends lost 2 bases and 5 bases respectively, with 10 bases between them. CDR3 length: 14 amino acids. CDR3 sequence (DNA): TGCGCCAGCAGCTTTCTGGCGGGGACCGGGGAGCTGTTTTTT. Amino acids: CASSFLAGTGELFF. Looking up the rest from reference TRBV5-1 and TRBJ2-2 gives the full variable domain: KAGVTQTPRYLIKTRGQQVTLSCSPISGHRSVSWYQQTPGQGLQFLFEYFSETQRNKGNFPGRFSGRQFSNSRSEMNVSTLELGDSALYLCASSFLAGTGELFFGEGSRLTVL.